This T cell receptor beta chain was identified during a study of blood T cell repertoires in COVID-19. Whole-study context: Nucleic acid was either cDNA or gDNA, and it came from T cells, B-cell-depleted T cells, or PBMCs.

This CDR3 spans 11 amino acids. Deletions cut 5 bases from V and 8 bases from J, with 9 bases between. Germline V gene lookup returns CDR1 PRHDT and CDR2 FYEKMQ (reference sequence). In the study's own analysis: Nucleated cell counts were estimated from reference gene primer amplification. Only in-frame clones appear in the TCRdb table, and some are missing; sequencing was by immunoSEQ multiplex PCR. V, J and clone size were drawn from that table, and D and trimming were deduced from the DNA. The repertoire includes fewer than 350,000 clones, around 90% of them detected once, and about 3% sits in the top ten. Everyone who took part was roughly 18 to 89 years old, and they came from about 23 US areas. Within 2 weeks before study entry, exposed participants met a COVID-19 case.

This rearrangement joins TRBV13 to TRBJ1-1; D may be TRBD1 (5 bases). The sequence was obtained from a middle-aged man who had been exposed to COVID-19. Material: PBMCs or T cells enriched from blood (not recorded which). CDR3 coding DNA: TGTGCCAGCAGCGCCGGACACGAAGCTTTCTTT. Translated, it gives CASSAGHEAFF.